The rows below give T cell receptor beta chains drawn from one sample of a study of chemoradiotherapy in HPV16-positive cancers. Generated by immunoSEQ multiplex PCR, the TCRdb table keeps only in-frame clones and is missing some. The sample carries 7,500 to 8,000 clones, roughly 88% recorded once. Sample: tumor tissue, taken from a patient who underwent chemoradiotherapy. The receptors were gathered from a human donor with HPV-associated anogenital cancer. Both conserved end residues are part of each CDR3.

CDR3 length	V gene	J gene	CDR3 protein
13	TRBV7-6	TRBJ2-7	CASSPAGDYEQYF
14	TRBV2	TRBJ2-5	CASSRQTSIQTQYF
13	TRBV5-6	TRBJ1-4	CASSLWRDLKLFF
11	TRBV19	TRBJ2-2	CASSTGGELFF
15	TRBV7-2	TRBJ2-1	CASSLGGYSYNEQFF
13	TRBV11-1	TRBJ1-4	CASSLGLNEKLFF
15	TRBV27	TRBJ2-2	CASSSWGGNTGELFF
14	TRBV29-1	TRBJ1-2	CSVEEDEGIYGYTF
15	TRBV7-3	TRBJ2-3	CASSRTGGSTDTQYF
12	TRBV5-1	TRBJ2-1	CASRGGANEQFF
16	TRBV5-1	TRBJ2-3	CASSDRSSTFTDTQYF
17	TRBV7-2	TRBJ2-3	CASSLDLWGRDTDTQYF
14	TRBV11-1	TRBJ2-7	CASSFSTDSYEQYF
13	TRBV4-2	TRBJ1-5	CASSNSDNQPQHF
16	TRBV27	TRBJ1-1	CASSAGGPRLNTEAFF
13	TRBV5-4	TRBJ2-3	CASSLLGSDTQYF
16	TRBV18	TRBJ2-3	CASSLVSGVLADTQYF
17	TRBV10-3	TRBJ1-1	CAISEGTGASLYTEAFF
16	TRBV19	TRBJ2-5	CASSISSGAIQETQYF
15	TRBV5-4	TRBJ2-1	CASSFDRAEGDEQFF
18	TRBV19	TRBJ2-2	CASRPNGVGTANTGELFF
16	TRBV9	TRBJ2-5	CASSVGTSGGPETQYF
12	TRBV5-8	TRBJ1-2	CASSLEGYGYTF
16	TRBV4-2	TRBJ2-2	CASSQIAGGGTGELFF
13	TRBV5-1	TRBJ2-3	CASSSVYTDTQYF
14	TRBV2	TRBJ1-5	CASTRTNSNQPQHF
18	TRBV5-1	TRBJ2-5	CASSLRYPPGALGETQYF
13	TRBV11-2	TRBJ2-5	CASSLRRGETQYF
15	TRBV5-1	TRBJ2-2	CASSLTTGRTGELFF
14	TRBV5-1	TRBJ1-1	CASSLTERNTEAFF
14	TRBV28	TRBJ2-3	CASSFLAGTDTQYF
13	TRBV9	TRBJ1-1	CASSVAQGGGAFF
15	TRBV9	TRBJ2-2	CASSQSWDLTGELFF
15	TRBV30	TRBJ2-5	CAWSRTQRELETQYF
15	TRBV6-1	TRBJ1-2	CASTLAYTGSYGYTF
14	TRBV29-1	TRBJ2-7	CSVETSGGPGEQYF
14	TRBV7-9	TRBJ1-5	CASSFSGGGQPQHF
11	TRBV7-9	TRBJ2-1	CASSRTGEQFF
14	TRBV25-1	TRBJ2-1	CASSDGGDRDEQFF
16	TRBV19	TRBJ2-6	CASSKGQGSGANVLTF
12	TRBV29-1	TRBJ1-2	CSVLGQLDGYTF
13	TRBV7-3	TRBJ2-5	CASSLGGQETQYF
17	TRBV2	TRBJ2-3	CASSQRAEFAQGRAQYF
11	TRBV6-6	TRBJ1-1	CASSAAVEAFF
16	TRBV5-1	TRBJ1-3	CASSLAYRDSGNTIYF
14	TRBV7-9	TRBJ2-5	CASSRGSVRETQYF
13	TRBV7-6	TRBJ1-5	CAVGEGGNQPQHF
14	TRBV19	TRBJ2-1	CASSIGPQGYEQFF
16	TRBV27	TRBJ2-1	CASSYRGGGIYNEQFF